This TCR beta chain was documented in a study of CD8+ T cells in alopecia areata. Study-wide points: Researchers report lesional scalp, most notably alopecia totalis/universalis, outstripped normal scalp in clonality.

The treatment: oral pan-JAK inhibitor, 5-10 mg twice daily. cDNA reverse transcribed from extracted RNA served as the sequencing template. Assay used: immunoSEQ multiplex PCR; TCRdb lists only in-frame clones, some missing. The sample includes tens of thousands of clones, approximately 64% of them seen just once. With respect to this clone: Its antigen is not identified.

Germline V gene lookup returns CDR1 MGHRA and CDR2 YSYEKL. The CDR3 extends over 15 amino acids. Trimming removed 3 bases from V and 2 bases from J; junction bases left unmatched: 4. The sequence was collected from a human donor with alopecia areata. The rearrangement joins TRBV4-1 to TRBJ2-7; 10 positions agree with TRBD1. The sequencing here drew on CD8+ T cells sorted from blood, taken at week 24, from a patient treated with tofacitinib. The CDR3 is CASSQGQGPTYEQYF. The CDR3 DNA follows: TGCGCCAGCAGCCAGGGACAGGGGCCTACCTACGAGCAGTACTTC.